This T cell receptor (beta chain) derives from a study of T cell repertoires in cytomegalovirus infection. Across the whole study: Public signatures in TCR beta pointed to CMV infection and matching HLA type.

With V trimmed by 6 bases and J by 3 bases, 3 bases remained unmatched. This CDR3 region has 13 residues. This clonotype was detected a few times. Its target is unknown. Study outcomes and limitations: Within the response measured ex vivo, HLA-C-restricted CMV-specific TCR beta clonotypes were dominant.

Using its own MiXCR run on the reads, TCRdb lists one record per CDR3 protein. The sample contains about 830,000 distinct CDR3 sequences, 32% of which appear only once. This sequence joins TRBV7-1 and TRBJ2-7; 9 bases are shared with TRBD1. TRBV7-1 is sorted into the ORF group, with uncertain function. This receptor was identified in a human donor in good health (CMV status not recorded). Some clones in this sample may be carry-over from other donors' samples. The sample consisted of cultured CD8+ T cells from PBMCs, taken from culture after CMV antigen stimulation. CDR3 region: CASRRQGDYEQYF. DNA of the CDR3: TGTGCCAGCAGGCGACAGGGGGACTACGAGCAGTACTTC.